Sequencing of this T cell receptor beta chain was carried out in a study of CD8 T cells in ankylosing spondylitis. Broader study findings: There was reportedly significant enrichment of clones that were disease-linked in matched ankylosing spondylitis synovial fluid. A TCR beta motif of under 10 highly homologous variants appeared characteristic of ankylosing spondylitis blood. Within peripheral blood, clones linked to disease were CD8+ and relatively rare.

Libraries of TCR beta came from quantitative 5'-RACE with molecular barcodes. TCRdb used MiXCR to reprocess the 5' RACE reads, holding one entry per CDR3 protein. The sample comprises about 90,000 distinct CDR3 sequences, roughly 9% of which are singletons, and about 30% rests with the top ten. This clonotype has a count of ten or more. As yet, its antigen is unknown. Trimming took 7 bases from V and 4 from J; bases not matched to a gene: 7. Per the germline V gene, CDR1 is SNHLY and CDR2 is FYNNEI. This CDR3 spans 15 amino acids. The sequenced sample consisted of blood, either unsorted or a sorted T cell fraction (not recorded which). This chain links TRBV2 with TRBJ2-2; 9 bases agree with TRBD2. The source of this sequence is a male donor with ankylosing spondylitis. Written as DNA, the CDR3 is TGTGCCAGCAAAATAGCGGGAGAAGGCACCGGGGAGCTGTTTTTT. Protein sequence: CASKIAGEGTGELFF.